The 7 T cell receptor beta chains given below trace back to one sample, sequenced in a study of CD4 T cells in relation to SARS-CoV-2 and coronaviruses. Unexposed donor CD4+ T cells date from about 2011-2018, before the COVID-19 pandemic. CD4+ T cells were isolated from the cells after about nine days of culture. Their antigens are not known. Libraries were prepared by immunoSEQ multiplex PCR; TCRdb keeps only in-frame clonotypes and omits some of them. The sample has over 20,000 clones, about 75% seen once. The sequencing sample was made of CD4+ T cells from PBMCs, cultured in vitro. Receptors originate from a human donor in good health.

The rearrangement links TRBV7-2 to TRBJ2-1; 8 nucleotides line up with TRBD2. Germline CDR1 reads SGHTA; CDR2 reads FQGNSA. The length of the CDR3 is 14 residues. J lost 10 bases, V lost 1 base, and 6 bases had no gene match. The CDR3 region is CASSLDSGRGEQFF. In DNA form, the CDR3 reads TGTGCCAGCAGCTTAGACAGCGGGAGAGGAGAGCAGTTCTTC.

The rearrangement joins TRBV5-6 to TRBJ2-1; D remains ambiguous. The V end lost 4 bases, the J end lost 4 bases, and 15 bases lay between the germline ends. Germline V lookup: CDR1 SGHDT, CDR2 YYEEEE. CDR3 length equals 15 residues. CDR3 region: CASSRDPSTYNEQFF. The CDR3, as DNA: TGTGCCAGCAGCCGAGACCCGTCTACTTACAATGAGCAGTTCTTC.

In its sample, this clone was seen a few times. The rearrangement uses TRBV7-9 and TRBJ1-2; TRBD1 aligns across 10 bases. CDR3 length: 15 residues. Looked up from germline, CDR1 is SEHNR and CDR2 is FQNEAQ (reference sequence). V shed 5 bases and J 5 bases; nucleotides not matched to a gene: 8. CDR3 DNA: TGTGCCAGCAGCACGGGGACAGGGGCGGGGTATGGCTACACCTTC. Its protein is CASSTGTGAGYGYTF.

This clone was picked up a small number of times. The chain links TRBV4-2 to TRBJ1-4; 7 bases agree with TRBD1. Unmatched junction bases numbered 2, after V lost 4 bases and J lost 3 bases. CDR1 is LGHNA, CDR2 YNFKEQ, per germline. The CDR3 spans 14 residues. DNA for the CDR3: TGTGCCAGCAGCCCAGGGACAGCTAATGAAAAACTGTTTTTT. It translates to CASSPGTANEKLFF.

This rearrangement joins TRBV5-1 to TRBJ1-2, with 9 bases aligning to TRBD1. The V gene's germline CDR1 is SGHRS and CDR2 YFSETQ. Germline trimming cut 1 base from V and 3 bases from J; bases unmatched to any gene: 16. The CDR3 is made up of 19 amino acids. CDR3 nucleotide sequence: TGCGCCAGCAGCTTGTCGGGGGGACAGGGTTCTCGTGGCGACTATGGCTACACCTTC. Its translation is CASSLSGGQGSRGDYGYTF.

CDR3 sequence: CASSRYTDTSNQPQHF. CDR3 nucleotides: TGTGCCAGCAGCCGCTACACCGATACTAGCAATCAGCCCCAGCATTTT. V usage is TRBV6-2 or TRBV6-3 and J usage is TRBJ1-5; D unresolved. Trimming took 6 bases from V and 0 from J, leaving 15 bases between them. Germline CDR1 is MNHEY and CDR2 is SVGEGT. The CDR3 has 16 amino acids.

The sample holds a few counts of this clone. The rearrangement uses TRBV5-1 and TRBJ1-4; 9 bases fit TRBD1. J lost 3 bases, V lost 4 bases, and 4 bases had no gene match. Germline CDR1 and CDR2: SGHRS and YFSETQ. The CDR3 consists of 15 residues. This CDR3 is CASSTQGASNEKLFF. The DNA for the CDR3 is TGCGCCAGCAGCACACAGGGGGCTTCTAATGAAAAACTGTTTTTT.